The rows below give T cell receptor beta chains drawn from one sample of a study of shared clonotypes between healthy human individuals. Sequenced by immunoSEQ multiplex PCR; TCRdb stores in-frame clones only, minus some. The data show about 670,000 clones, less than 80% seen once. Sample: memory CD4+ T cells sorted from blood. The receptors here all came from a woman under 40 in good health. Both conserved end residues are part of each CDR3. A D gene is named only where the DNA matches it firmly. Some rows have no size entry. The others give once, few or many, or a class for an expanded clone.

clone_size d_call j_call v_call cdr3_nt cdr3_aa
. . TRBJ2-3 TRBV5-6 TGTGCCAGCAGCCTCGGGAACCCCAGGGCAACAGATACGCAGTATTTT CASSLGNPRATDTQYF
once TRBD1 TRBJ1-5 TRBV19 TGTGCCAGTAAGAAAGGGACAGGGACATTATGGCCCCAGCATTTT CASKKGTGTLWPQHF
once TRBD2 TRBJ2-1 TRBV14 TGTGCCAGCAGCCATGGACTAGCGGGAGTCCATGAGCAGTTCTTC CASSHGLAGVHEQFF
. . TRBJ2-2 TRBV5-1 TGCGCCAGCAGCTCCCGAGGCCCGAACACCGGGGAGCTGTTTTTT CASSSRGPNTGELFF
. . TRBJ1-5 TRBV28 TGTGCTGTGACTCCGACAGTTTCTATACAGCCCCAGCATTTT CAVTPTVSIQPQHF
. . TRBJ1-4 TRBV28 TGTGCCAGCAGCGACTCAACTAATGAAAAACTGTTTTTT CASSDSTNEKLFF
. . TRBJ2-1 TRBV18 TGTGCCAGCTCACAAAGGTCTTCCTCCAATGAGCAGTTCTTC CASSQRSSSNEQFF
once . TRBJ2-5 TRBV6-5 TGTGCCAGCAGACAGGGCGGCGCAGAGACCCAGTACTTC CASRQGGAETQYF
. . TRBJ2-7 TRBV7-9 TGTGCCAGCAGCTCCTCGGTCCGGGGTCCGTACTTC CASSSSVRGPYF
. . TRBJ2-7 TRBV2 TGTGCCAGCAGCAAAGGAAACTCGAGACTGAGTAGCGAGCAGTACTTC CASSKGNSRLSSEQYF
. . TRBJ2-7 TRBV19 TGTGCCAGTAATCCCGGCGTAGCCTACGAGCAGTACTTC CASNPGVAYEQYF
. . TRBJ2-2 TRBV28 TGTGCCAGCAGTCAACCAGGGGCGATAACCGGGGAGCTGTTTTTT CASSQPGAITGELFF
many . TRBJ1-1 TRBV15 TGTGCCACCAGCAGAGATAGCTCAGGGGCGACTGAAGCTTTCTTT CATSRDSSGATEAFF
. . TRBJ1-5 TRBV9 TGTGCCAGCAGCGTTGACGGAACCGTGGGTCAGCCCCAGCATTTT CASSVDGTVGQPQHF
. TRBD2 TRBJ2-5 TRBV23-1 TGCGCCAGCAGTCAATTGGGGCGGGAGGCACGAGAGACCCAGTACTTC CASSQLGREARETQYF
. . TRBJ1-5 TRBV28 TGTGCCAGCAGTTTGGGCGGGGGTAATGACCAGCCCCAGCATTTT CASSLGGGNDQPQHF
many TRBD1 TRBJ2-7 TRBV5-1 TGCGCCAGCAGCTGGGATTCCGGGACAGGGGACACCTCCTACGAGCAGTACTTC CASSWDSGTGDTSYEQYF
. . TRBJ2-3 TRBV4-1 TGCGCCAGCAGGCGTCTCGGGGGGCAAGTTGGAGGCACAGATACGCAGTATTTT CASRRLGGQVGGTDTQYF
. TRBD1 TRBJ1-4 TRBV28 TGTGCCAGCAGTGAGGGACAGGGTGTCGAAAAACTGTTTTTT CASSEGQGVEKLFF
. . TRBJ2-7 TRBV7-9 TGTGCCAGCAGCTTAGGTGCGTCTGGGTCTTTCGAGCAGTACTTC CASSLGASGSFEQYF
. . TRBJ2-5 TRBV11-2 TGTGCCAGCAGCTTAGCCCTCGGGGCCCAGTACTTC CASSLALGAQYF
once . TRBJ2-1 TRBV6-6 TGTGCCAGCAGTTCCCTCGGCGCATACAATGAGCAGTTCTTC CASSSLGAYNEQFF
. TRBD1 TRBJ1-1 TRBV5-1 TGCGCCAGCACCGGGACAGTGAACACTGAAGCTTTCTTT CASTGTVNTEAFF
. . TRBJ1-1 TRBV5-1 TGCGCCAGCAGCTCGGCGTGGGTTTTTGGGAACACTGAAGCTTTCTTT CASSSAWVFGNTEAFF
. . TRBJ1-2 TRBV28 TGTGCCACAGGTGGGGGCACTAGCTATGGCTACACCTTC CATGGGTSYGYTF
. TRBD1 TRBJ1-3 TRBV5-6 TGTGCCAGCAGCCGGGGACAGGGTGACACCATATATTTT CASSRGQGDTIYF
. . TRBJ2-7 TRBV5-6 TGTGCCAGCAGCTTGCGAGTCTCCTACGAGCAGTACTTC CASSLRVSYEQYF
. . TRBJ2-7 TRBV6-1 TGTGCCAGCACCCGAGCGGTAGACGAGCAGTACTTC CASTRAVDEQYF
few TRBD2 TRBJ2-1 TRBV7-3 TGTGCCAGCAGCTTAACTAGCGGGAAGCAGTTCTTC CASSLTSGKQFF
. TRBD1 TRBJ2-1 TRBV7-2 TGTGCCAGCAGCTCGGACAGGGGACATGAGCAGTTCTTC CASSSDRGHEQFF
once . TRBJ2-4 TRBV7-6 TGTGCCAGCAGCCCAATCCAGGGGGGGGCGCAGGGCATTCAGTACTTC CASSPIQGGAQGIQYF
. . TRBJ2-4 TRBV19 TGTGCCAGTAGTATAGGTGGGGCCAAAAACATTCAGTACTTC CASSIGGAKNIQYF
. TRBD1 TRBJ1-1 TRBV30 TGTGCCTGGAACAGGGGGCGCGTCGTGAACACTGAAGCTTTCTTT CAWNRGRVVNTEAFF
. . TRBJ2-7 TRBV7-9 TGTGCCAGCAGCTTAAATGGGGATTCCTACGAGCAGTACTTC CASSLNGDSYEQYF
many . TRBJ2-7 TRBV21-1 TGTGCCAGCAGCCCCAGAGGGACAGGGGAGTACGAGCAGTACTTC CASSPRGTGEYEQYF
. . TRBJ2-1 TRBV15 TGTGCCACCAGCAGACTAGTCTACGGCAATGAGCAGTTCTTC CATSRLVYGNEQFF
. . TRBJ2-1 TRBV28 TGTGCCGTCAAACGACCAACCGGGACTTCCTACAATGAGCAGTTCTTC CAVKRPTGTSYNEQFF
. TRBD1 TRBJ1-1 TRBV9 TGTGCCAGCAGCCCGGGACAGGGCAACACTGAAGCTTTCTTT CASSPGQGNTEAFF
few . TRBJ2-7 TRBV7-7 TGTGCCAGCAGCTTAGCCGAACTAGACGAGCAGTACTTC CASSLAELDEQYF
. TRBD1 TRBJ1-2 TRBV29-1 TGCAGCGTTGGGACAGGGGCCTATGGCTACACCTTC CSVGTGAYGYTF
. . TRBJ2-2 TRBV7-7 TGTGCCAGCAGCAATGTCCGCGCGGCGAACACCGGGGAGCTGTTTTTT CASSNVRAANTGELFF
. . TRBJ2-3 TRBV6-1 TGTGCCAGCAGTGTTAGAAGCACAGATACGCAGTATTTT CASSVRSTDTQYF
. . TRBJ2-4 TRBV27 TGTGCCAGCAAATCTCGGGCGGGGATCTCCAAAAACATTCAGTACTTC CASKSRAGISKNIQYF
. TRBD1 TRBJ1-5 TRBV11-2 TGTGCCAGCAGCGCGACAGGGGCATATCAGCCCCAGCATTTT CASSATGAYQPQHF
. . TRBJ1-5 TRBV6-5 TGTGCCAGCAGTCCCTATCCAGGCAATCAGCCCCAGCATTTT CASSPYPGNQPQHF
. TRBD2 TRBJ2-3 TRBV18 TGTGCCAGCTCAACCTACTCCGGGACTAGGCACGCAGATACGCAGTATTTT CASSTYSGTRHADTQYF
. . TRBJ2-1 TRBV5-1 TGCGCCAGCAGCTACTCTAGCGCCTCCTACAATGAGCAGTTCTTC CASSYSSASYNEQFF
few . TRBJ1-1 TRBV5-1 TGCGCCAGCATCGGCGGAATTGGAACGGAAGCTTTCTTT CASIGGIGTEAFF
. TRBD1 TRBJ1-5 TRBV28 TGTGCCAGCAGTTCCTTTCACAGGGGAAGCAATCAGCCCCAGCATTTT CASSSFHRGSNQPQHF
. . TRBJ2-7 TRBV28 TGTGCCAGCAGCCGCTTCTACGAGCAGTACTTC CASSRFYEQYF